The present T cell receptor (beta chain) was sequenced within a study of T cell repertoires in cytomegalovirus infection. As for the study in general: CMV epitopes in the study were HLA-C-restricted (recently identified) and HLA-B-restricted (well studied). Public TCR beta signatures provided an indication of both CMV infection and a matching HLA type.

Notes on this clonotype: The antigen remains unidentified.

Study findings and constraints: HLA-C-restricted, CMV-specific TCR beta clonotypes were dominant ex vivo. The cumulative frequency of public TCR beta families identified carriers of CMV plus the relevant HLA.

Trimming took 3 bases from V and 5 from J, leaving 6 bases between them. The CDR3 consists of 11 residues. The germline gives CDR1 DFQATT, CDR2 SNEGSKA (reference sequence). One entry per CDR3 protein results from TCRdb running MiXCR on the reads. The data show approximately 260,000 distinct CDR3 sequences, roughly a fifth seen once. Material: cultured PBMCs, obtained from culture after CMV antigen stimulation. The J gene is TRBJ2-3, the V gene TRBV20-1; D is undetermined. This sequence originates from a human donor in good health (CMV status not recorded). Some clones in this sample may be carry-over from other donors' samples. The CDR3 spells CSARWGDTQYF. CDR3 sequence (DNA): TGCAGTGCTAGGTGGGGAGATACGCAGTATTTT.